Below, 23 T cell receptor beta chains from the same sample are listed, as sequenced in a study of blood T cell repertoires in COVID-19. The protocol was immunoSEQ multiplex PCR, while the TCRdb copy is restricted to in-frame clones and leaves out a portion. The table includes about 170,000 clones, about 86% detected once. What was sequenced was peripheral blood. These TCRs come from a man younger than 30 with active or convalescent COVID-19.

The J gene is TRBJ2-7, the V gene TRBV11-2; 8 bases are a match to TRBD1. The CDR3 contains 15 residues. Germline loops: CDR1 SGHAT, CDR2 FQNNGV. J gave up 0 bases and V 5 bases, and 6 bases lay outside the gene matches. The CDR3 loop is CASSPGQGISYEQYV. CDR3 bases: TGTGCCAGCAGCCCCGGACAGGGTATCTCCTACGAGCAGTACGTC.

The chain joins TRBV5-6 to TRBJ1-3; D not certain. The V and J ends lost 4 bases and 4 bases respectively, with 24 bases between them. The CDR3 is made up of 18 amino acids. The germline V gene encodes CDR1 SGHDT and CDR2 YYEEEE. The DNA for the CDR3 is TGTGCCAGCAGCCGCTGGTGGGAATTGCGGGAGTCCGGAAACACCATATATTTT. It is translated as CASSRWWELRESGNTIYF.

This chain joins TRBV30 and TRBJ2-7; 7 positions agree with TRBD2. V lost 3 bases and J lost 7; bases outside the gene matches: 3. The germline gives CDR1 GTSNPN, CDR2 SVGIG (reference sequence). This CDR3 comprises 11 residues. The DNA of the CDR3 is TGTGCCTGGAGGCGGGAGTGGGAGCAGTACTTC. The encoded protein is CAWRREWEQYF. Based on the CDR3 plus reference TRBV30 and TRBJ2-7, the full variable domain is SQTIHQWPATLVQPVGSPLSLECTVEGTSNPNLYWYRQAAGRGLQLLFYSVGIGQISSEVPQNLSASRPQDRQFILSSKKLLLSDSGFYLCAWRREWEQYFGPGTRLTVT.

The V and J genes are TRBV18 and TRBJ2-1; D might be TRBD1 (7 bases). Germline CDR1 KGHSH, CDR2 LQKENI. CDR3 length: 15 amino acids. Trimming shortened V by 8 bases and J by 2 bases, and 16 bases separated the two germline ends. The CDR3 nucleotides are TGTGCCAGCACTCGGACAGGAGGGCCCTACAATGAGCAGTTCTTC. Protein product: CASTRTGGPYNEQFF.

The chain recombines TRBV7-2 with TRBJ2-1; D might be TRBD1 (6 bases). The V gene lost 6 bases and the J gene lost 7 bases, with 16 bases spanning the gap. From germline, CDR1 is SGHTA and CDR2 FQGNSA. CDR3 length: 14 residues. The CDR3 here is CASRPTSRGNEQFF. The CDR3 nucleotides are TGTGCCAGCAGACCAACAAGCAGGGGAAATGAGCAGTTCTTC.

This clone has a single count. The chain is built from TRBV28 and TRBJ1-4; TRBD1 is a possible D gene (5 bases). Per the germline V gene, CDR1 is MDHEN and CDR2 is SYDVKM. This CDR3 is 18 amino acids long. The V end lost 2 bases, the J end lost 0 bases, and 16 bases lay between the germline ends. CDR3 protein: CASSLVGQGDATNEKLFF. CDR3 bases: TGTGCCAGCAGTTTAGTCGGACAAGGGGATGCAACTAATGAAAAACTGTTTTTT.

In this sample, this clone turned up once. The genes are TRBV10-3 and TRBJ2-1; D gene uncertain. CDR3 length: 13 amino acids. Trimming pared 4 bases from V and 6 bases from J, leaving 10 bases between. Germline V gene sequence: CDR1 ENHRY, CDR2 SYGVKD. CDR3 region: CAISGLESNEQFF. The CDR3 DNA reads TGTGCCATCAGTGGATTAGAATCCAATGAGCAGTTCTTC.

The gene calls are TRBV10-1 and TRBJ2-7; maybe TRBD1 (5 bases). The CDR3 is 13 amino acids. Per the germline V gene, CDR1 is WNHNN and CDR2 is SYGVQD (reference sequence). The CDR3 here is CAIQLQGRNEQYV. The CDR3 nucleotides read TGCGCTATCCAACTTCAGGGTCGGAACGAGCAGTACGTC.

This rearrangement joins TRBV2 to TRBJ1-1, with 7 bases that match TRBD1. J gave up 7 bases and V 6 bases, and 8 bases lay outside the gene matches. The CDR3 totals 13 residues. CDR1 and CDR2 from the germline V gene are SNHLY and FYNNEI. CDR3 DNA sequence: TGTGCCAGCAGAGCGGACAGGCGGATTGAAGCTTTCTTT. It yields the protein CASRADRRIEAFF. Filled out from reference TRBV2 and TRBJ1-1, the complete variable domain reads EPEVTQTPSHQVTQMGQEVILRCVPISNHLYFYWYRQILGQKVEFLVSFYNNEISEKSEIFDDQFSVERPDGSNFTLKIRSTKLEDSAMYFCASRADRRIEAFFGQGTRLTVV.

The chain uses TRBV19 and TRBJ2-1, with 9 nucleotides matching TRBD2. V trimming: 8 bases; J trimming: 7 bases; junction bases outside the gene matches: 15. CDR1 LNHDA and CDR2 SQIVND come from the germline V gene (reference sequence). There are 16 residues in the CDR3. As DNA, the CDR3 is TGTGCCAGTTCCCCAACTTTAGCGGGAGTGGGAAATGAGCAGTTCTTC. It is translated as CASSPTLAGVGNEQFF.

The chain combines TRBV29-1 with TRBJ2-1, with 7 nucleotides matching TRBD2. V shed 1 base, J shed 4 bases, and the junction held 13 bases outside the gene matches. CDR1 is SQVTM and CDR2 is ANQGSEA in the germline V gene. This CDR3 contains 17 residues. This chain's CDR3 is CSVEGLVGAGVYNEQFF. DNA of the CDR3: TGCAGCGTTGAAGGCCTCGTAGGGGCGGGAGTATACAATGAGCAGTTCTTC.

The chain joins TRBV3-1 (or the pseudogene TRBV3-2) to TRBJ2-7; D ambiguous. The CDR3 covers 11 residues. The ends were cut back, 7 bases at V and 7 bases at J, with 11 bases in the middle. The germline V gene encodes CDR1 LGHDT and CDR2 YNNKEL (reference sequence). Written as DNA, the CDR3 is TGTGCCAGCACCGCCAGGCATGAGCAGTACGTC. It specifies CASTARHEQYV.

A few counts support this clone. This chain connects TRBV7-6 to TRBJ1-1; D might be TRBD1 (6 bases). Germline V lookup: CDR1 SGHVS, CDR2 FNYEAQ. Deletions cut 5 bases from V and 1 base from J, with 17 bases between. The CDR3 length is 16 residues. The CDR3 DNA follows: TGTGCCAGCAGCACTAGGCAGGGGTCAGCGAACACTGAAGCTTTCTTT. Encoded protein: CASSTRQGSANTEAFF.

This clone was detected once. CDR3: CASSLYRIVYEQYF. The CDR3 bases are TGTGCCAGCAGTTTGTACAGGATCGTATACGAGCAGTACTTC. The chain uses TRBV28 and TRBJ2-7; D possibly corresponds to TRBD1 (5 bases). The CDR3 sequence is 14 residues long. Trimming took off 3 bases at V and 4 bases at J, with 13 bases between the two ends. Germline-derived CDR1 and CDR2 are MDHEN and SYDVKM.

The chain uses TRBV14 and TRBJ2-1, with D perhaps matching TRBD2 (7 bases). Trimming stripped 8 bases from V and 9 bases from J, with 17 bases between. CDR3 length: 13 amino acids. Germline-derived CDR1 and CDR2 are SGHDN and FVKESK. The CDR3: CASSRGGPPEQFF. DNA for the CDR3: TGTGCCAGCTCTAGGGGGGGGCCCCCTGAGCAGTTCTTC.

The rearrangement links TRBV13 to TRBJ1-2; D might be TRBD1 (5 bases). The CDR3 covers 16 residues. The germline V gene encodes CDR1 PRHDT and CDR2 FYEKMQ (reference sequence). Trimming removed 5 bases at V and 3 bases at J, with 19 bases between. The CDR3 spells CASSGHGGADDYGYTF. The CDR3 DNA follows: TGTGCCAGCAGCGGACATGGCGGGGCCGATGACTATGGCTACACCTTC.

The chain couples TRBV3-1 (or the pseudogene TRBV3-2) to TRBJ2-7; 10 positions agree with TRBD2. J lost 4 bases, V lost 4 bases, and 7 bases had no gene match. CDR1 and CDR2 (germline): LGHDT, YNNKEL (reference sequence). CDR3 length: 15 residues. The CDR3, as DNA: TGTGCCAGCAGCCTCGGACTAGCGGCCCCTTACGAGCAGTACTTC. Residues: CASSLGLAAPYEQYF.

V usage is TRBV9 and J usage is TRBJ2-3, with a tentative D call TRBD1 (6 bases). Deletions cut 3 bases from V and 1 base from J, with 12 bases between. The CDR3 spans 15 residues. Germline values: CDR1 SGDLS, CDR2 YYNGEE. The CDR3 protein is CASSADRLRTDTQYF. The CDR3 region has the DNA TGTGCCAGCAGCGCAGACAGGTTACGCACAGATACGCAGTATTTT.

CDR3: CATSGGKAGTTKETQYF. The CDR3 bases are TGTGCCACCAGTGGGGGGAAGGCCGGGACTACAAAAGAGACCCAGTACTTC. This rearrangement joins TRBV24-1 to TRBJ2-5, with 7 bases lining up with TRBD2. The CDR3 sequence is 17 residues long. The junction had 14 bases not matched to a gene; V was cut back by 5 bases and J by 3 bases. CDR1 is KGHDR, CDR2 SFDVKD, per germline.

The rearrangement uses TRBV9 and TRBJ2-3; possibly TRBD2 for D (6 bases). Looked up from germline, CDR1 is SGDLS and CDR2 is YYNGEE. Deletions cut 4 bases from V and 4 bases from J, with 13 bases between. CDR3 length: 14 amino acids. CDR3 loop: CASSIRLDPDTQYF. The CDR3 coding sequence is TGTGCCAGCAGCATCCGACTAGACCCAGATACGCAGTATTTT.

The chain uses TRBV2 and TRBJ1-5; TRBD1 matches 11 bases. CDR1 SNHLY and CDR2 FYNNEI come from the germline V gene. There are 14 residues in the CDR3. With V trimmed by 4 bases and J by 5 bases, 1 base remained unmatched. This chain's CDR3 is CASSGTGGDQPQHF. In DNA, the CDR3 is TGTGCCAGCAGTGGGACAGGGGGCGATCAGCCCCAGCATTTT.

The chain uses TRBV28 and TRBJ1-2; possible D gene TRBD1, 5 bases. Germline V CDR1 and CDR2: MDHEN, SYDVKM. The CDR3 is 12 amino acids. V was cut by 5 bases and J by 7 bases, with 11 bases left in between. The CDR3 nucleotides are TGTGCCAGCAGTGCAGGGTCAGGTGGCTACACCTTC. It translates to CASSAGSGGYTF.

This sequence joins TRBV30 and TRBJ1-2; D is unclear. Germline V gives CDR1 GTSNPN, CDR2 SVGIG (reference sequence). V lost 0 bases to trimming and J lost 6 bases, with 17 bases between them. This CDR3 spans 15 amino acids. As DNA, the CDR3 is TGTGCCTGGAGTGTAACCGAGCTCTACTCGGATGGCTACACCTTC. It codes for CAWSVTELYSDGYTF.